The 29 T cell receptor beta chains in this list originate from one sample, sequenced in a study of shared clonotypes between healthy human individuals. The method was immunoSEQ multiplex PCR; TCRdb's version includes in-frame clones alone and lacks a portion of them. The sample shows 650,000 to 800,000 clones, approximately 77% of them seen only once. Sequences were obtained from memory CD4+ T cells sorted from blood. This sample's subset: CD45RA-negative fraction. Every receptor here comes from a woman in her 30s in good health.

The chain links TRBV28 to TRBJ2-5; possible D gene TRBD1, 6 bases. V dropped 5 bases and J dropped 1 base, with 11 bases sitting between them. From germline, CDR1 is MDHEN and CDR2 SYDVKM. This CDR3 region has 14 residues. The CDR3 spells CASSSARGQETQYF. The CDR3, as DNA: TGTGCCAGCAGTAGCGCCAGGGGCCAAGAGACCCAGTACTTC.

The V call is TRBV10-3, the J call TRBJ2-5; 9 bases fit TRBD2. With 5 bases clipped from V and 0 bases from J, the junction kept 4 bases outside the gene matches. CDR3 length: 15 amino acids. Germline CDR1 and CDR2: ENHRY and SYGVKD. The chain's CDR3 is CAISRTSDYQETQYF. The CDR3 DNA reads as TGTGCCATCAGTCGGACTAGCGACTACCAAGAGACCCAGTACTTC.

V usage is TRBV13 and J usage is TRBJ2-7; TRBD1 is a possible D gene (7 bases). CDR3 length equals 14 residues. CDR1 is PRHDT, CDR2 FYEKMQ, per germline (reference sequence). The V end was cut by 1 base, the J end by 8 bases, with 15 bases between. The CDR3, as DNA: TGTGCCAGCAGCTTAGAGGCAGGGGGGTTTCAGCAGTACTTC. It is translated as CASSLEAGGFQQYF.

This clone was observed a few times. V gene TRBV11-2 combines with J gene TRBJ2-7; D unresolved. The V and J ends lost 5 bases and 3 bases respectively, with 8 bases between them. The CDR3 is made up of 12 amino acids. Germline V gene lookup returns CDR1 SGHAT and CDR2 FQNNGV. In DNA, the CDR3 is TGTGCCAGCAGCCACCACAGCTACGAGCAGTACTTC. Its protein product is CASSHHSYEQYF.

Comment on this clone: This specimen includes other DNA sequences encoding the same CDR3. The rearrangement uses TRBV5-1 and TRBJ2-1; 7 positions agree with TRBD1. Germline values: CDR1 SGHRS, CDR2 YFSETQ. The V and J ends lost 3 bases and 4 bases, in that order; junction bases with no gene match: 4. The CDR3 runs to 14 residues. This CDR3 is CASSWGQTYNEQFF. Written as DNA, the CDR3 is TGCGCCAGCAGCTGGGGACAGACTTACAATGAGCAGTTCTTC.

This clone was observed a handful of times. This chain links TRBV30 with TRBJ1-1; no clear D gene. Trimming took 6 bases from V and 0 from J, leaving 11 bases between them. The CDR3 consists of 13 residues. Per germline, CDR1 GTSNPN and CDR2 SVGIG (reference sequence). CDR3 nucleotide sequence: TGTGCCTGCCAAACGGCGATGAACACTGAAGCTTTCTTT. Its translation is CACQTAMNTEAFF.

This sequence joins TRBV7-5 and TRBJ2-7; the D call in the table, TRBD1, was not verified against the DNA. TRBV7-5 constitutes a pseudogene. The CDR3 contains 15 residues. CDR3 in amino acids: CVISLDGQGGHEQYF. CDR3 nucleotide sequence: TGTGTCATCTCCCTGGATGGACAGGGTGGACACGAGCAGTACTTC.

A word on this clone: Other DNA sequences in this specimen translate into the identical CDR3. This chain links TRBV5-1 with TRBJ2-1, with D possibly called TRBD1 or TRBD2 (6 bases each). This CDR3 region has 15 residues. The V gene lost 0 bases and the J gene lost 4 bases, with 11 bases spanning the gap. Germline V lookup: CDR1 SGHRS, CDR2 YFSETQ. For the CDR3, the DNA is TGCGCCAGCAGCTTGGCGTCGGGGGCGTACAATGAGCAGTTCTTC. As protein: CASSLASGAYNEQFF.

V is TRBV5-8 and J is TRBJ2-1; tentative D call: TRBD2 (8 bases). Germline CDR1 SGHTS, CDR2 YDEGEE. The V and J ends lost 9 bases and 9 bases respectively, with 25 bases between them. The CDR3 is made up of 15 amino acids. The CDR3 DNA is TGTGCCACCCAGGGGGGGAGCGGGAGACGCGGTGAGCAGTTCTTC. Translation gives CATQGGSGRRGEQFF.

The J gene is TRBJ2-4, the V gene TRBV6-6; D is undetermined. The ends were cut back, 6 bases at V and 3 bases at J, with 18 bases in the middle. CDR1 and CDR2 from the germline V gene are MNHNY and SVGAGI (reference sequence). This CDR3 region has 16 residues. CDR3 bases: TGTGCCAGCAGCCCAAGCCGAGCCGACGGCAAAAACATTCAGTACTTC. It is translated as CASSPSRADGKNIQYF.

The chain uses TRBV29-1 and TRBJ1-1; TRBD1 matches at 9 bases. V trimming: 6 bases; J trimming: 6 bases; junction bases outside the gene matches: 8. The CDR3 spans 13 residues. Looked up from germline, CDR1 is SQVTM and CDR2 is ANQGSEA. CDR3 in amino acids: CSVGTGSRSEAFF. CDR3 nucleotides: TGCAGCGTAGGGACAGGGAGTAGATCTGAAGCTTTCTTT.

The V and J genes are TRBV10-2 and TRBJ2-5; no clear D gene. V lost 3 bases and J lost 3, with 11 bases in between. CDR1 and CDR2 from the germline V gene are WSHSY and SAAADI. This CDR3 spans 14 amino acids. The CDR3 sequence is CASSEGKGEETQYF. DNA of the CDR3: TGCGCCAGCAGTGAAGGGAAGGGCGAAGAGACCCAGTACTTC.

The rearrangement joins TRBV25-1 to TRBJ1-1; unclear D gene. V was cut by 3 bases and J by 8 bases, with 19 bases left in between. CDR3 length equals 15 residues. The germline V gene encodes CDR1 MGHDK and CDR2 SYGVNS. This CDR3 reads CASSDRVTPSGEAFF. The CDR3, as DNA: TGTGCCAGCAGTGATCGGGTTACCCCGTCCGGGGAAGCTTTCTTT.

The V gene is TRBV2, the J gene TRBJ2-3, with TRBD2 matching 9 bases. The CDR3 loop spans 14 amino acids. Per the germline V gene, CDR1 is SNHLY and CDR2 is FYNNEI. The ends lost 6 bases at V and 8 bases at J; junction bases unmatched: 9. In DNA, the CDR3 is TGTGCCAGCAGCGGGGCGGGAGGGCGCGGTACGCAGTATTTT. Translating gives CASSGAGGRGTQYF.

The rearrangement uses TRBV23-1 and TRBJ1-1; D possibly corresponds to TRBD1 (5 bases). TRBV23-1 is identified as an open reading frame with a role that is uncertain. The V end was cut by 3 bases, the J end by 0 bases, with 14 bases between. The CDR3 consists of 16 residues. The CDR3 DNA follows: TGCGCCAGCAGTCACTCGACAGCGGCTCTGAACACTGAAGCTTTCTTT. Its translation is CASSHSTAALNTEAFF.

In the case of this clone: The sample carries other DNA sequences with the same CDR3. V usage is TRBV28 and J usage is TRBJ2-7; D possibly matches TRBD1 or TRBD2 (5 bases each). CDR1 and CDR2 (germline): MDHEN, SYDVKM. The V and J ends lost 6 bases and 2 bases respectively, with 11 bases between them. There are 13 residues in the CDR3. CDR3 loop: CASSPGPTYEQYF. The CDR3 DNA sequence: TGTGCCAGCAGCCCGGGACCGACCTACGAGCAGTACTTC.

In nucleotides, the CDR3 is TGTGCCAGTAGTGGGGGAAGGACTAGCGGCACCTACGAGCAGTACTTC. This gives the protein CASSGGRTSGTYEQYF. The J gene is TRBJ2-7, the V gene TRBV19; 10 nucleotides line up with TRBD2. The germline gives CDR1 LNHDA, CDR2 SQIVND (reference sequence). Trimming cost V 5 bases and J 2 bases; bases outside gene matches: 9. The CDR3 is 16 residues long.

The chain joins TRBV7-6 to TRBJ1-1; unclear D gene. V lost 1 base, J lost 0 bases, and 6 bases lay in between. This CDR3 spans 14 amino acids. Germline CDR1 SGHVS, CDR2 FNYEAQ. DNA for the CDR3: TGTGCCAGCAGCTTAGGTCCAATGAACACTGAAGCTTTCTTT. Its translation is CASSLGPMNTEAFF.

V and J are TRBV6-4 and TRBJ1-5, with D hard to call. V lost 0 bases and J 6 bases, leaving 9 bases between the germline ends. Germline V gene lookup returns CDR1 MRHNA and CDR2 SNTAGT. This CDR3 spans 14 amino acids. The CDR3 nucleotides are TGTGCCAGCAGTGACTCCGATGCGGGTCAGCCCCAGCATTTT. This encodes CASSDSDAGQPQHF.

V gene TRBV5-4 combines with J gene TRBJ2-1; 13 bases fit TRBD2. J gave up 6 bases and V 4 bases, and 4 bases lay outside the gene matches. The germline V gene encodes CDR1 SGHNT and CDR2 YYREEE (reference sequence). This CDR3 is 15 amino acids long. The CDR3 DNA reads TGTGCCAGCAGCGAATGGACTAGCGGGAGCAATGAGCAGTTCTTC. Translation gives CASSEWTSGSNEQFF. Supplemented by reference TRBV5-4 and TRBJ2-1, the full variable domain reads ETGVTQSPTHLIKTRGQQVTLRCSSQSGHNTVSWYQQALGQGPQFIFQYYREEENGRGNFPPRFSGLQFPNYSSELNVNALELDDSALYLCASSEWTSGSNEQFFGPGTRLTVL.

The V and J genes are TRBV11-2 and TRBJ2-1; D is uncertain. Trimming stripped 5 bases from V and 5 bases from J, with 10 bases between. Germline values: CDR1 SGHAT, CDR2 FQNNGV. The CDR3 consists of 13 residues. This CDR3 reads CASSPPSHNEQFF. The DNA of the CDR3 is TGTGCCAGCAGCCCACCATCCCACAATGAGCAGTTCTTC. Looking up the rest from reference TRBV11-2 and TRBJ2-1 gives the full variable domain: EAGVAQSPRYKIIEKRQSVAFWCNPISGHATLYWYQQILGQGPKLLIQFQNNGVVDDSQLPKDRFSAERLKGVDSTLKIQPAKLEDSAVYLCASSPPSHNEQFFGPGTRLTVL.

The rearrangement uses TRBV19 and TRBJ2-5, with unresolved D. CDR3 length equals 14 residues. The germline CDR1 and CDR2 sequences are LNHDA and SQIVND (reference sequence). V was pared by 5 bases and J by 3 bases, with 13 bases between. CDR3 in DNA: TGTGCCAGTAGTCCCCGAACAGCTGAAGAGACCCAGTACTTC. This encodes CASSPRTAEETQYF.

J is TRBJ2-5 and V is TRBV25-1; 7 bases map to TRBD2. The J segment lost 3 bases and the V segment lost 5 bases, leaving 3 bases of the junction unmatched. This CDR3 spans 13 amino acids. Per germline, CDR1 MGHDK and CDR2 SYGVNS. The CDR3 DNA reads as TGTGCCAGCAGTTACGCGGGAGAAGAGACCCAGTACTTC. This codes for CASSYAGEETQYF.

The chain carries TRBV28 and TRBJ2-3, with 9 nucleotides matching TRBD2. Germline CDR1 and CDR2: MDHEN and SYDVKM. V gave up 6 bases and J gave up 0 bases; unmatched junction bases: 19. The CDR3 totals 20 residues. This CDR3 is CASSYYWIAGGRDSTDTQYF. The CDR3 DNA reads as TGTGCCAGCAGCTATTATTGGATTGCGGGCGGGAGGGATAGCACAGATACGCAGTATTTT.

Comment on this clone: This same CDR3 is encoded by further DNA sequences in the sample. This rearrangement joins TRBV7-2 to TRBJ2-5; D perhaps matches TRBD2 (5 bases). CDR3 length equals 13 residues. The germline gives CDR1 SGHTA, CDR2 FQGNSA. The V gene lost 3 bases and the J gene lost 5 bases, with 10 bases spanning the gap. CDR3 loop: CASSFAGEETQYF. The CDR3 DNA sequence: TGTGCCAGCAGCTTTGCCGGGGAGGAGACCCAGTACTTC.

The chain employs TRBV7-8 and TRBJ2-3; 12 nucleotides match TRBD2. The germline V gene encodes CDR1 SGHVS and CDR2 FQNEAQ. V trimming: 1 base; J trimming: 4 bases; junction bases outside the gene matches: 6. The length of the CDR3 is 17 residues. The CDR3 DNA follows: TGTGCCAGCAGCTTAGTGTCTAGCGGGAGGGGGGCAGATACGCAGTATTTT. It specifies CASSLVSSGRGADTQYF.

This clone was observed once. The chain links TRBV13 to TRBJ2-3; D remains unclear. There are 15 residues in the CDR3. CDR1 and CDR2 (germline): PRHDT, FYEKMQ (reference sequence). V shed 2 bases and J shed 2 bases, with 11 bases lying between them. CDR3 sequence (DNA): TGTGCCAGCAGCTTATTGGGTGGTTCCACAGATACGCAGTATTTT. It yields the protein CASSLLGGSTDTQYF. Full variable domain (outside the CDR3, taken from reference TRBV13 and TRBJ2-3): AAGVIQSPRHLIKEKRETATLKCYPIPRHDTVYWYQQGPGQDPQFLISFYEKMQSDKGSIPDRFSAQQFSDYHSELNMSSLELGDSALYFCASSLLGGSTDTQYFGPGTRLTVL.

The genes are TRBV15 and TRBJ1-1; tentatively, D is TRBD1 (5 bases). The CDR3 runs to 12 residues. Germline loops: CDR1 LNHNV, CDR2 YYDKDF (reference sequence). Deletions cut 1 base from V and 7 bases from J, with 7 bases between. CDR3 DNA: TGTGCCACCAGCAGAGGACAGATTGAAGCTTTCTTT. Translating gives CATSRGQIEAFF.

The chain employs TRBV29-1 and TRBJ1-2, with D tentatively TRBD1 (5 bases). Germline CDR1 SQVTM, CDR2 ANQGSEA. This CDR3 spans 13 amino acids. V lost 3 bases to trimming and J lost 5 bases, with 13 bases between them. The CDR3 DNA reads TGCAGCGTTGATCAGGGAATTGGGTATGGCTACACCTTC. Amino acids: CSVDQGIGYGYTF.